The 9 T cell receptor beta chains below come from one sample, sequenced in a study of T-cell reconstitution after alpha-beta-depleted transplantation in children. Library preparation (for TCRbeta) was performed with unique molecular identifiers. A single record per CDR3 protein comes from TCRdb applying MiXCR to the PCR reads. The table lists some 200,000 distinct CDR3 sequences, more than 7.5% of them singletons. Sequencing was performed on PBMCs from the stem cell graft donor, taken from the stem cell graft. The receptors were gathered from a human donor who donated a stem cell graft to a child with SCID.

This clonotype was detected ten times or more. V usage is TRBV12-3 or TRBV12-4 and J usage is TRBJ2-3, with D perhaps matching TRBD1 (6 bases). The CDR3 has 15 residues. Deletions cut 7 bases from V and 1 base from J, with 15 bases between. CDR3 region: CASTLDSRRTDTQYF. The CDR3 DNA reads as TGTGCCAGCACCCTGGACAGTCGTCGCACAGATACGCAGTATTTT.

This clonotype was recorded many times. The V gene is TRBV5-1, the J gene TRBJ2-2; D not certain. Germline V gives CDR1 SGHRS, CDR2 YFSETQ. The CDR3 is made up of 15 amino acids. The ends were cut back, 6 bases at V and 4 bases at J, with 16 bases in the middle. In DNA form, the CDR3 reads TGCGCCAGCAATGTTGGGATTCCGGGCACCGGGGAGCTGTTTTTT. Its translation is CASNVGIPGTGELFF. The entire variable domain, with the rest obtained from reference TRBV5-1 and TRBJ2-2, is as follows: KAGVTQTPRYLIKTRGQQVTLSCSPISGHRSVSWYQQTPGQGLQFLFEYFSETQRNKGNFPGRFSGRQFSNSRSEMNVSTLELGDSALYLCASNVGIPGTGELFFGEGSRLTVL.

This clonotype has ten or more counts. V gene TRBV20-1 combines with J gene TRBJ1-2; TRBD1 is a possible D gene (6 bases). The CDR3 runs 13 residues. Per the germline V gene, CDR1 is DFQATT and CDR2 is SNEGSKA (reference sequence). Trimming shortened V by 6 bases and J by 0 bases, and 11 bases separated the two germline ends. The CDR3: CSARDIANYGYTF. In nucleotides, the CDR3 is TGCAGTGCGCGGGACATAGCTAACTATGGCTACACCTTC.

This clonotype has at least ten counts. The V gene is TRBV7-6, the J gene TRBJ2-7; D assignment may be TRBD1 or TRBD2 (6 bases each). V was trimmed by 5 bases and J by 0 bases, leaving 20 bases between them. Germline V gives CDR1 SGHVS, CDR2 FNYEAQ. This CDR3 comprises 17 residues. The CDR3 DNA reads TGTGCCAGCAGCCCCCCGGAGGGACAAGCAAGCTCCTACGAGCAGTACTTC. Protein: CASSPPEGQASSYEQYF. Supplemented by reference TRBV7-6 and TRBJ2-7, the full variable domain reads GAGVSQSPRYKVTKRGQDVALRCDPISGHVSLYWYRQALGQGPEFLTYFNYEAQQDKSGLPNDRFSAERPEGSISTLTIQRTEQRDSAMYRCASSPPEGQASSYEQYFGPGTRLTVT.

The chain uses TRBV7-3 and TRBJ2-1; TRBD2 is a possible D gene (5 bases). The CDR3 extends over 15 amino acids. The V gene's germline CDR1 is SGHTA and CDR2 FQGTGA. V lost 1 base to trimming and J lost 8 bases, with 15 bases between them. The CDR3 region is CASSLILVGSDEQFF. In nucleotides, the CDR3 is TGTGCCAGCAGCTTAATACTAGTCGGAAGCGATGAGCAGTTCTTC.

In this sample, this clonotype turned up many times. The chain is built from TRBV6-1 and TRBJ1-2, with D possibly matching TRBD1 (5 bases). The CDR3 is 17 amino acids. Trimming removed 7 bases at V and 4 bases at J, with 25 bases between. Germline lookup yields CDR1 MNHNS and CDR2 SASEGT. CDR3 sequence reads: CASTVPRGGGFGYGYTF. In DNA form, the CDR3 reads TGTGCCAGCACTGTCCCCCGGGGCGGAGGGTTCGGCTATGGCTACACCTTC.

This clonotype was seen at least ten times. The chain carries TRBV20-1 and TRBJ2-1; 9 positions match TRBD2. Germline V lookup: CDR1 DFQATT, CDR2 SNEGSKA (reference sequence). Unmatched junction bases numbered 12, after V lost 6 bases and J lost 3 bases. The CDR3 covers 16 residues. The CDR3 region has the DNA TGCAGTGCCGTAGCGGGGGACACCCTAAGCTACAATGAGCAGTTCTTC. Protein: CSAVAGDTLSYNEQFF.

Concerning this clonotype itself: Just one base apart from a much larger clone, this may be a read error. The chain employs TRBV20-1 and TRBJ2-7; D not certain. Per the germline V gene, CDR1 is DFQATT and CDR2 is SNEGSKA (reference sequence). This CDR3 is built from 12 residues. CDR3 loop: CSAAQTHYEQSF. The CDR3, as DNA: TGCAGTGCGGCCCAGACTCACTACGAGCAGTCCTTC.

Many counts were recorded for this clonotype. In DNA, the CDR3 is TGTGCCAGCAGTGGAGGGACAGGGACGGAGACCCAGTACTTC. This codes for CASSGGTGTETQYF. V gene TRBV2 combines with J gene TRBJ2-5; TRBD1 agrees at 9 bases. V dropped 4 bases and J dropped 5; count of bases not matched to a gene: 5. The CDR3 is made up of 14 amino acids. CDR1 SNHLY and CDR2 FYNNEI come from the germline V gene.